The rows below give T cell receptor beta chains drawn from one sample of a study of blood T cell repertoires in COVID-19. Generated by immunoSEQ multiplex PCR, the TCRdb table keeps only in-frame clones and is missing some. This repertoire shows 80,000 or so clones, roughly 80% found once; its top ten account for about 10%. Sequenced sample: peripheral blood. These receptors all come from a human donor in a cohort sampled during active COVID-19. Each CDR3 is given with its conserved first and last residue. Fields, in order: D gene, V gene, clone size, J gene, CDR3 protein, CDR3 DNA. The D gene is left open where the match is weak. Clone size is given for some rows only: seen once, a few or many times, or a class if the clone is expanded.

D gene: NA
V gene: TRBV5-1
clone size: few
J gene: TRBJ2-4
CDR3 protein: CASRPTQKNIQYF
CDR3 DNA: TGCGCCAGCAGACCGACACAGAAAAACATTCAGTACTTC

D gene: NA
V gene: TRBV6-6
clone size: NA
J gene: TRBJ2-5
CDR3 protein: CASTTPGQQTQYF
CDR3 DNA: TGTGCCAGCACCACCCCCGGACAGCAGACCCAGTACTTC

D gene: NA
V gene: TRBV2
clone size: NA
J gene: TRBJ1-5
CDR3 protein: CASSDRVGNQPQHF
CDR3 DNA: TGTGCCAGCAGTGACAGGGTTGGCAATCAGCCCCAGCATTTT

D gene: NA
V gene: TRBV2
clone size: NA
J gene: TRBJ1-2
CDR3 protein: CASSLQGSGGGYTF
CDR3 DNA: TGTGCCAGCAGTTTACAGGGTAGTGGAGGTGGCTACACCTTC

D gene: NA
V gene: TRBV7-9
clone size: NA
J gene: TRBJ1-5
CDR3 protein: CASSKTGGSDQPQHF
CDR3 DNA: TGTGCCAGCAGTAAGACAGGTGGGAGTGATCAGCCCCAGCATTTT

D gene: NA
V gene: TRBV5-6
clone size: NA
J gene: TRBJ2-1
CDR3 protein: CASSLARTYNEQFF
CDR3 DNA: TGTGCCAGCAGCTTGGCCAGGACCTACAATGAGCAGTTCTTC

D gene: NA
V gene: TRBV28
clone size: NA
J gene: TRBJ1-2
CDR3 protein: CASSSAPTGLGGYTF
CDR3 DNA: TGTGCCAGCAGTTCCGCCCCGACAGGACTAGGGGGCTACACCTTC

D gene: NA
V gene: TRBV10-3
clone size: NA
J gene: TRBJ2-5
CDR3 protein: CAIKSGQQETQYF
CDR3 DNA: TGTGCCATCAAAAGTGGGCAGCAAGAGACCCAGTACTTC

D gene: TRBD2
V gene: TRBV14
clone size: NA
J gene: TRBJ2-3
CDR3 protein: CASSRGLAVTSTDTQYF
CDR3 DNA: TGTGCCAGCAGCCGGGGACTAGCCGTTACTAGCACAGATACGCAGTATTTT

D gene: TRBD1
V gene: TRBV6-5
clone size: once
J gene: TRBJ1-1
CDR3 protein: CASSIDRGLGEAFF
CDR3 DNA: TGTGCCAGCAGTATCGACAGGGGGCTGGGTGAAGCTTTCTTT

D gene: NA
V gene: TRBV4-2
clone size: NA
J gene: TRBJ2-7
CDR3 protein: CASSQVGRRTYEQYF
CDR3 DNA: TGTGCCAGCAGCCAAGTGGGGCGGCGGACCTACGAGCAGTACTTC

D gene: NA
V gene: TRBV5-1
clone size: NA
J gene: TRBJ1-1
CDR3 protein: CASSGTRGYTEAFF
CDR3 DNA: TGCGCCAGCAGTGGCACGAGGGGGTACACTGAAGCTTTCTTT

D gene: NA
V gene: TRBV6-5
clone size: once
J gene: TRBJ1-3
CDR3 protein: CASSYSRGGTGNTIYF
CDR3 DNA: TGTGCCAGCAGTTACTCGAGAGGAGGGACGGGAAACACCATATATTTT

D gene: NA
V gene: TRBV10-3
clone size: NA
J gene: TRBJ2-7
CDR3 protein: CAISEKSGASYEQYF
CDR3 DNA: TGTGCCATCAGTGAGAAGTCAGGGGCGAGTTACGAGCAGTACTTC

D gene: NA
V gene: TRBV7-9
clone size: NA
J gene: TRBJ1-1
CDR3 protein: CASSFAGLNTEAFF
CDR3 DNA: TGTGCCAGCAGCTTCGCAGGGCTGAACACTGAAGCTTTCTTT

D gene: NA
V gene: TRBV27
clone size: NA
J gene: TRBJ1-5
CDR3 protein: CASSFKVGGPGNQPQHF
CDR3 DNA: TGTGCCAGCAGTTTCAAGGTGGGGGGTCCGGGGAATCAGCCCCAGCATTTT

D gene: NA
V gene: TRBV5-1
clone size: few
J gene: TRBJ1-6
CDR3 protein: CASSLGQDSYNSPLHF
CDR3 DNA: TGCGCCAGCAGCTTGGGTCAGGACTCCTATAATTCACCCCTCCACTTT

D gene: NA
V gene: TRBV18
clone size: NA
J gene: TRBJ2-5
CDR3 protein: CASSPRLQETQYF
CDR3 DNA: TGTGCCAGCTCACCACGACTACAAGAGACCCAGTACTTC

D gene: NA
V gene: TRBV3-1/TRBV3-2
clone size: NA
J gene: TRBJ2-1
CDR3 protein: CASSHYGTNNEQFF
CDR3 DNA: TGTGCCAGCAGCCACTACGGGACAAATAATGAGCAGTTCTTC

D gene: TRBD1
V gene: TRBV18
clone size: few
J gene: TRBJ1-2
CDR3 protein: CASSQGTALYGYTF
CDR3 DNA: TGTGCCAGCTCACAGGGGACAGCCCTCTATGGCTACACCTTC

D gene: NA
V gene: TRBV10-3
clone size: NA
J gene: TRBJ2-3
CDR3 protein: CAISESTRTDTQYF
CDR3 DNA: TGTGCCATCAGTGAGTCAACTAGGACAGATACGCAGTATTTT

D gene: NA
V gene: TRBV15
clone size: NA
J gene: TRBJ1-2
CDR3 protein: CATSRDRRGEENGYTF
CDR3 DNA: TGTGCCACCAGCAGAGATCGCCGCGGGGAAGAGAATGGCTACACCTTC

D gene: TRBD1
V gene: TRBV5-3
clone size: few
J gene: TRBJ2-5
CDR3 protein: CARSRDRDKTQYF
CDR3 DNA: TGTGCCAGAAGTCGAGACAGGGATAAGACCCAGTACTTC

D gene: TRBD1
V gene: TRBV11-2
clone size: NA
J gene: TRBJ1-1
CDR3 protein: CASSLVGAGGHRNTEAFF
CDR3 DNA: TGTGCCAGCAGCTTAGTAGGGGCAGGGGGGCACAGGAACACTGAAGCTTTCTTT

D gene: TRBD1
V gene: TRBV19
clone size: NA
J gene: TRBJ1-6
CDR3 protein: CATRQGPLTYNSPLHF
CDR3 DNA: TGTGCCACCCGACAGGGGCCACTCACCTATAATTCACCCCTCCACTTT

D gene: NA
V gene: TRBV3-1/TRBV3-2
clone size: NA
J gene: TRBJ1-5
CDR3 protein: CASSQDLNQPQHF
CDR3 DNA: TGTGCCAGCAGCCAAGATTTAAATCAGCCCCAGCATTTT

D gene: TRBD1
V gene: TRBV4-3
clone size: NA
J gene: TRBJ1-5
CDR3 protein: CASSQGQGNQPQHF
CDR3 DNA: TGCGCCAGCAGCCAGGGACAGGGGAACCAGCCCCAGCATTTT

D gene: NA
V gene: TRBV5-1
clone size: NA
J gene: TRBJ2-7
CDR3 protein: CASSLTGEGQYF
CDR3 DNA: TGCGCCAGCAGCTTGACCGGGGAAGGGCAGTACTTC

D gene: TRBD1
V gene: TRBV29-1
clone size: NA
J gene: TRBJ2-7
CDR3 protein: CSVEGTGSSYEQYF
CDR3 DNA: TGCAGCGTGGAGGGGACAGGGAGCTCCTACGAGCAGTACTTC

D gene: TRBD1
V gene: TRBV15
clone size: once
J gene: TRBJ2-7
CDR3 protein: CATSRTGQGVLGEQYF
CDR3 DNA: TGTGCCACCAGCAGAACCGGACAGGGGGTTTTAGGGGAGCAGTACTTC

D gene: NA
V gene: TRBV6-5
clone size: NA
J gene: TRBJ2-3
CDR3 protein: CASSSREGTDTQYF
CDR3 DNA: TGTGCCAGCAGTTCTAGGGAGGGCACAGATACGCAGTATTTT

D gene: NA
V gene: TRBV28
clone size: few
J gene: TRBJ2-1
CDR3 protein: CASSLTRRTNNEQFF
CDR3 DNA: TGTGCCAGCAGTTTGACCCGTCGTACTAACAATGAGCAGTTCTTC